What follows are 9 T cell receptor beta chains derived from one specimen sequenced in a study of blood T cell repertoires in COVID-19. Measured with immunoSEQ multiplex PCR; TCRdb has only the in-frame clones, and not every one. The table shows some 110,000 clones, with about 80% occurring only once. Sequenced input: peripheral blood. These receptors originate from a man between 60 and 70 years old with active or convalescent COVID-19.

The rearrangement links TRBV10-3 to TRBJ2-7; 7 positions match TRBD1. Per the germline V gene, CDR1 is ENHRY and CDR2 is SYGVKD. The CDR3 is 17 residues long. The ends lost 4 bases at V and 0 bases at J; junction bases unmatched: 12. The CDR3 nucleotides read TGTGCCATCAGTGGACAGGGCAGATCACTCAGCTCCTACGAGCAGTACTTC. Protein: CAISGQGRSLSSYEQYF.

The rearrangement uses TRBV6-6 and TRBJ2-7; TRBD1 aligns across 9 bases. From germline, CDR1 is MNHNY and CDR2 SVGAGI (reference sequence). This CDR3 has 16 residues. Trimming cost V 4 bases and J 5 bases; bases outside gene matches: 12. The CDR3 sequence: CASSSSDGTGPHEQYF. In DNA, the CDR3 is TGTGCCAGCAGTTCCTCAGACGGGACAGGGCCCCACGAGCAGTACTTC.

This chain joins TRBV5-1 and TRBJ2-7, with 8 nucleotides matching TRBD2. Per the germline V gene, CDR1 is SGHRS and CDR2 is YFSETQ. This CDR3 region has 14 residues. The ends lost 4 bases at V and 2 bases at J; junction bases unmatched: 5. CDR3 nucleotide sequence: TGCGCCAGCAGCCCGGGGGGGCGGACCTACGAGCAGTACTTC. This codes for CASSPGGRTYEQYF. Drawing the rest from reference TRBV5-1 and TRBJ2-7, the complete variable domain is KAGVTQTPRYLIKTRGQQVTLSCSPISGHRSVSWYQQTPGQGLQFLFEYFSETQRNKGNFPGRFSGRQFSNSRSEMNVSTLELGDSALYLCASSPGGRTYEQYFGPGTRLTVT.

The V call is TRBV29-1, the J call TRBJ1-4, with 8 bases that match TRBD1. The CDR3 consists of 14 residues. Germline V lookup: CDR1 SQVTM, CDR2 ANQGSEA. The J segment lost 5 bases and the V segment lost 3 bases, leaving 5 bases of the junction unmatched. The CDR3 DNA sequence: TGCAGCGTTGAGGGGACAGGCCCGAATGAAAAACTGTTTTTT. Its protein is CSVEGTGPNEKLFF.

The rearrangement joins TRBV6-2 or TRBV6-3 to TRBJ2-1, with 9 bases fitting TRBD1. Germline V CDR1 and CDR2: MNHEY, SVGEGT. Trimming removed 5 bases from V and 4 bases from J; junction bases left unmatched: 6. This CDR3 is 15 amino acids long. The CDR3 reads CASSTSGTGYNEQFF. The CDR3 DNA reads as TGTGCCAGCAGTACCTCCGGGACAGGGTACAATGAGCAGTTCTTC.

V usage is TRBV10-2 and J usage is TRBJ2-7; 7 bases map to TRBD2. The CDR3 consists of 17 residues. Germline V gives CDR1 WSHSY, CDR2 SAAADI. Germline trimming cut 7 bases from V and 5 bases from J; bases unmatched to any gene: 20. Written as DNA, the CDR3 is TGCGCCAGCAAGAGCGGTTACGGGACTACCACCAGGGACGAGCAGTACTTC. Residues: CASKSGYGTTTRDEQYF.

The V call is TRBV7-6, the J call TRBJ2-1, with 7 bases lining up with TRBD2. Trimming removed 5 bases from V and 9 bases from J; junction bases left unmatched: 10. Germline assignment: CDR1 SGHVS and CDR2 FNYEAQ. This CDR3 has 14 amino acids. DNA for the CDR3: TGTGCCAGCAGCGCGGGAGATGGGTGGATTGAGCAGTTCTTC. Translation: CASSAGDGWIEQFF.

The genes are TRBV9 and TRBJ2-3, with 11 bases lining up with TRBD2. The CDR3 covers 16 residues. Germline CDR1 and CDR2: SGDLS and YYNGEE. V was pared by 0 bases and J by 4 bases, with 4 bases of the junction left unmatched. This CDR3 reads CASSVDLAGGADTQYF. The CDR3 DNA reads as TGTGCCAGCAGCGTAGACCTAGCGGGAGGAGCAGATACGCAGTATTTT.

The rearrangement joins TRBV6-5 to TRBJ2-5, with 9 bases matching TRBD1. V shed 3 bases, J shed 1 base, and the junction held 3 bases outside the gene matches. The CDR3 length is 15 residues. The germline CDR1 and CDR2 sequences are MNHEY and SVGAGI. For the CDR3, the DNA is TGTGCCAGCAGTTATGGGACAGGGACCCAAGAGACCCAGTACTTC. This encodes CASSYGTGTQETQYF.